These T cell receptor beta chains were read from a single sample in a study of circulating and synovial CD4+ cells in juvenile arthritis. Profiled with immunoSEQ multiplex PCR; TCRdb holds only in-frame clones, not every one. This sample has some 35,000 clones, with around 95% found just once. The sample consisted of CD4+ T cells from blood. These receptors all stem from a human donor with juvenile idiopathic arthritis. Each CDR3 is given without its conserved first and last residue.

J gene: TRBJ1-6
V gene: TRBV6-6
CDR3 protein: ASRTTGPNSPLH

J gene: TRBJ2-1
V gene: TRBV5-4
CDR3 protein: ASSAGLAATLEGEQF

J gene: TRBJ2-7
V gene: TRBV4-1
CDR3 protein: ASSQGVAGGRDEQY

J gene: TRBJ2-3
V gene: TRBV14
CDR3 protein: ASSQDVPGTQY

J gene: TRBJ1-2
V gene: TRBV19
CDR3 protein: ASRTGQGYGYT

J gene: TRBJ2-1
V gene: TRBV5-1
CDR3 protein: ASSLESSGGIGKQF

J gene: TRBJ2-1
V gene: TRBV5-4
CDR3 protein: ASSPRDRVGNEQF

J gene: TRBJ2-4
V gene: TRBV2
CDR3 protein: ASSERLIAKNIQY

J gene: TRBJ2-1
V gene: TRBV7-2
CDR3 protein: ASSLAITSPNEQF

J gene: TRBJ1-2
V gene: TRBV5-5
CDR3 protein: ASSLEQGVRYGYT

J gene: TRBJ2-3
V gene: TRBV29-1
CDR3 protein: SVGDGGPQDTQY

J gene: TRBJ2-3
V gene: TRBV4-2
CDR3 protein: ASSQGGVRPEDTQY

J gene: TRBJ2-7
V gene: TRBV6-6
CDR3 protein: ASMRSSYEQY

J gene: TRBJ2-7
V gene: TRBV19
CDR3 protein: ASSSPGKPTYEQY

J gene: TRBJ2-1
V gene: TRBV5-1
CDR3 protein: ASSLPGGAYNEQF

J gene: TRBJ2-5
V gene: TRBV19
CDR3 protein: ASSPDPRGRTQY

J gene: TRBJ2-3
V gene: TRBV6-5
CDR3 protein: ASSYSSGRTDTQY

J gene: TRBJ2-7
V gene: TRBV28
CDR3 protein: ASSPGTGPAYEQY

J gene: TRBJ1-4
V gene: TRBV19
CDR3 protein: ASSLGPGGEKLF

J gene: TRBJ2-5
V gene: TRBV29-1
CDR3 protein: SVEGSTGGRETQY

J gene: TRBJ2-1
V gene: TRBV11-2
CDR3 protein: ASSRDRNLAGAYNEQF

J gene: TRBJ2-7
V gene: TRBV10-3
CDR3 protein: ATERGGPGEQY

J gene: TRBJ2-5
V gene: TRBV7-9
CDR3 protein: VSSPDRVVAQETQY

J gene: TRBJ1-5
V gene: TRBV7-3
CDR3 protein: ASSHDSDQPQH

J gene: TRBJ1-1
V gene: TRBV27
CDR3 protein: ASSFRGLNTEAF

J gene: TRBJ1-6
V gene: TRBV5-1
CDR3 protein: ASSLVPGNAYDNSPLH

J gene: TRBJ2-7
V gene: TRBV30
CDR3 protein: AWGTGRYEQY

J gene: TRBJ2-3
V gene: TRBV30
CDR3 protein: AWRSEWGTGLGDTQY

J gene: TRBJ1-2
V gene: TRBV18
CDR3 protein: ASSPGQGAGGYT